This T cell receptor (beta chain) originates from a study of CD8+ T cells in alopecia areata. Study overall: Treatment of the treated patients consisted of oral tofacitinib, 5 to 10 mg twice daily.

The treatment: oral pan-JAK inhibitor, 5-10 mg twice daily. Details on this clone: The antigen remains unidentified.

Findings of the study overall: Clonality was higher in lesional than normal scalp, especially in alopecia totalis/universalis.

This CDR3 has 13 residues. Trimming shortened V by 4 bases and J by 4 bases, and 10 bases separated the two germline ends. Germline loops: CDR1 LGHNA, CDR2 YNFKEQ. Extracted RNA was reverse transcribed into cDNA, the sequencing template. Assay: immunoSEQ multiplex PCR; the TCRdb copy retains only in-frame clones and omits some. The data hold 150,000 to 200,000 clones, with roughly 60% observed a single time. V and J are TRBV4-2 and TRBJ2-5; D not resolved. This sequence originates from a human donor with alopecia areata. The sample here was CD4+ T cells sorted from blood, taken at approximately week 56, from a patient treated with tofacitinib. CDR3 protein: CASSPGYGETQYF. The CDR3 DNA is TGTGCCAGCAGCCCCGGCTACGGAGAGACCCAGTACTTC.